These 17 T cell receptor beta chains were all obtained from the same sample, sequenced in a study of regulatory T cells in long-lasting Graves disease. iRepertoire HTBI primers and Arm-PCR of CDR3 regions built TCR beta libraries. TCRdb used MiXCR to reprocess the multiplex PCR reads, holding one entry per CDR3 protein. This sample yields 300,000 to 500,000 distinct CDR3 sequences, of which more than 20% are seen a single time; 20% belongs to the top ten. Indicated time point: persistent/refractory GD, antithyroid drugs over 5 years with positive TRAb. The TCR library was prepared using RNA isolated from PBMCs. The material was peripheral blood mononuclear cells (PBMCs), obtained when the disease was refractory, from a patient treated with antithyroid drugs. These receptors all stem from a female donor with Graves disease.

This clonotype turned up a few times. The chain carries TRBV7-2 and TRBJ2-7; D could derive from TRBD1 or TRBD2 (5 bases each). This CDR3 is 14 amino acids long. V was clipped by 5 bases and J by 2 bases, with 13 bases between them. Germline lookup yields CDR1 SGHTA and CDR2 FQGNSA. CDR3 region: CASSRDGRTYEQYF. The CDR3 coding sequence is TGTGCCAGCAGCCGGGACGGAAGAACCTACGAGCAGTACTTC.

The chain combines TRBV18 with TRBJ2-7; 7 positions match TRBD1. Unmatched junction bases numbered 6, after V lost 1 base and J lost 3 bases. This CDR3 region has 15 residues. Germline CDR1 is KGHSH and CDR2 is LQKENI. The CDR3 loop is CASSPLDRVVYEQYF. DNA for the CDR3: TGTGCCAGCTCACCACTCGACAGGGTGGTCTACGAGCAGTACTTC.

In this sample, this clonotype turned up a few times. This CDR3 is CASSQSWAESYEQYF. Here the CDR3 DNA reads TGTGCCAGCAGCCAGAGTTGGGCAGAGTCCTACGAGCAGTACTTC. The chain recombines TRBV3-1 with TRBJ2-7; D is ambiguous. V shed 3 bases and J shed 1 base, with 13 bases lying between them. The CDR3 has 15 amino acids. Germline loops: CDR1 LGHDT, CDR2 YNNKEL (reference sequence).

This clonotype was seen a few times. The CDR3 DNA reads as TGTGCCAGCAGTCCTAACCATCAGGGGAAAGGCTCCTACGAGCAGTACTTC. The encoded protein is CASSPNHQGKGSYEQYF. The chain carries TRBV12-3 or TRBV12-4 and TRBJ2-7; D is perhaps TRBD1 (6 bases). The CDR3 extends over 17 amino acids. V lost 5 bases and J 0 bases, leaving 20 bases between the germline ends.

This clonotype was seen many times. This rearrangement joins TRBV12-3 or TRBV12-4 to TRBJ2-5; TRBD2 might be the D (5 bases). The CDR3 is 14 amino acids. The ends were cut back, 6 bases at V and 5 bases at J, with 16 bases in the middle. The CDR3 DNA follows: TGTGCCAGCAGCCAACTAGAATTGGGTGAGACCCAGTACTTC. It specifies CASSQLELGETQYF.

This clonotype was seen a few times. V gene TRBV20-1 combines with J gene TRBJ1-2; the D gene is possibly TRBD1 (6 bases). The CDR3 runs 15 residues. V lost 6 bases, J lost 3 bases, and 20 bases lay in between. Germline CDR1 DFQATT, CDR2 SNEGSKA (reference sequence). The CDR3 nucleotides read TGCAGTGCCCTTAGACAGGTCCTAGGGGACTATGGCTACACCTTC. It yields the protein CSALRQVLGDYGYTF.

The V and J genes are TRBV20-1 and TRBJ1-2; 7 nucleotides line up with TRBD1. The junction had 13 bases not matched to a gene; V was cut back by 5 bases and J by 1 base. From germline, CDR1 is DFQATT and CDR2 SNEGSKA (reference sequence). The CDR3 loop spans 16 amino acids. CDR3 coding DNA: TGCAGTGCTGCCGGGACAGAGAACAAACTTAACTATGGCTACACCTTC. Encoded protein: CSAAGTENKLNYGYTF.

The chain recombines TRBV20-1 with TRBJ2-7, with 13 nucleotides matching TRBD2. Germline V gives CDR1 DFQATT, CDR2 SNEGSKA (reference sequence). The length of the CDR3 is 16 residues. V was pared by 6 bases and J by 2 bases, with 10 bases of the junction left unmatched. The CDR3: CSALGLAGVRTYEQYF. CDR3 nucleotide sequence: TGCAGTGCCCTCGGACTAGCGGGAGTGAGAACCTACGAGCAGTACTTC.

This rearrangement joins TRBV12-3 or TRBV12-4 to TRBJ1-1, with 7 bases lining up with TRBD1. CDR3 length equals 17 residues. Trimming removed 2 bases from V and 4 bases from J; junction bases left unmatched: 13. The CDR3 loop is CASSLRQGEGLGTEAFF. The CDR3 DNA reads as TGTGCCAGCAGTTTAAGGCAGGGGGAAGGGTTGGGCACTGAAGCTTTCTTT.

This clonotype was counted ten times or more. The chain is built from TRBV27 and TRBJ1-6; weak D call: TRBD1 (5 bases). Germline CDR1 MNHEY, CDR2 SMNVEV (reference sequence). Trimming shortened V by 1 base and J by 5 bases, and 15 bases separated the two germline ends. The CDR3 is 17 amino acids. The CDR3 spells CASSLYGGVGNNSPLHF. Here the CDR3 DNA reads TGTGCCAGCAGTTTATATGGAGGGGTTGGGAATAATTCACCCCTCCACTTT.

The chain joins TRBV4-3 to TRBJ2-7, with TRBD2 identical over 10 bases. Germline-derived CDR1 and CDR2 are LGHNA and YSLEER. With V trimmed by 0 bases and J by 4 bases, 6 bases remained unmatched. The CDR3 contains 16 residues. CDR3 coding DNA: TGCGCCAGCAGCCAAGAACAAACTAGCGGGATATACGAGCAGTACTTC. Translating it yields CASSQEQTSGIYEQYF.

A word on this clonotype: This may be a read error, as it is one base from a much larger clone. The J gene is TRBJ2-7, the V gene TRBV6-1, with 10 bases aligning to TRBD1. The CDR3 is 17 residues long. The J segment lost 2 bases and the V segment lost 6 bases, leaving 13 bases of the junction unmatched. Germline assignment: CDR1 MNHNS and CDR2 SASEGT. CDR3 sequence (DNA): TGTGCCAGCAGATCCTTAACTCCGGGACAGGGGACCTACGAGCAGTACTTC. Translation: CASRSLTPGQGTYEQYF.

A few counts support this clonotype. A single base separates this from a much larger clone, so it may be a read error. This chain joins TRBV28 and TRBJ2-4; 7 bases map to TRBD1. Germline V lookup: CDR1 MDHEN, CDR2 SYDVKM. The CDR3 runs 14 residues. As DNA, the CDR3 is TGTGCCAGCAGTTTTTCCGGGACAGCAAACATTCAGCACTTC. Amino acid sequence: CASSFSGTANIQHF.

The chain carries TRBV9 and TRBJ2-3; tentatively, D is TRBD1 or TRBD2 (5 bases each). The CDR3 has 16 amino acids. Germline CDR1 SGDLS, CDR2 YYNGEE. Trimming left V 0 bases short and J 0 bases short, with 11 bases between. DNA for the CDR3: TGTGCCAGCAGCGTAGCTGGGGGAGCCAGCACAGATACGCAGTATTTT. Amino acids: CASSVAGGASTDTQYF.

The chain carries TRBV5-5 and TRBJ2-7; D perhaps matches TRBD1 (6 bases). Germline CDR1 reads SGHKS; CDR2 reads YYEKEE (reference sequence). The V gene lost 5 bases and the J gene lost 7 bases, with 16 bases spanning the gap. The CDR3 is made up of 13 amino acids. CDR3 bases: TGTGCCAGCAGTTCACACAGGGTGTGGGAGCAGTACTTC. It is translated as CASSSHRVWEQYF.

The chain is built from TRBV12-3 or TRBV12-4 and TRBJ1-1; no definite D call. Deletions cut 6 bases from V and 6 bases from J, with 11 bases between. The CDR3 runs to 12 residues. This CDR3 is CASSPGFSEAFF. The CDR3 nucleotides read TGTGCCAGCAGCCCCGGCTTTTCTGAAGCTTTCTTT.

This clonotype occurred a few times. This rearrangement joins TRBV19 to TRBJ1-1; unclear D gene. Germline V lookup: CDR1 LNHDA, CDR2 SQIVND (reference sequence). The V and J ends lost 4 bases and 0 bases respectively, with 18 bases between them. The CDR3 is 17 residues long. The CDR3 here is CASSKRPAVSMNTEAFF. Written as DNA, the CDR3 is TGTGCCAGTAGTAAGAGGCCGGCAGTCAGCATGAACACTGAAGCTTTCTTT.